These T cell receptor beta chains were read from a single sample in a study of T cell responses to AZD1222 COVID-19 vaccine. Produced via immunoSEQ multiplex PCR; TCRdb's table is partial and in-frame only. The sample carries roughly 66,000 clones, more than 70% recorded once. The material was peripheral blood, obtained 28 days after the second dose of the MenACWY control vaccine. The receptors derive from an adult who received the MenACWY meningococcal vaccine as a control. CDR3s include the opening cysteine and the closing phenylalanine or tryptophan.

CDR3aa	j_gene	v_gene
CASSQDSRGMSGNTIYF	TRBJ1-3	TRBV4-3
CASSLAGLAGDTGELFF	TRBJ2-2	TRBV7-2
CASSVLAGGPYEQYF	TRBJ2-7	TRBV9
CARSLALTAELFF	TRBJ2-2	TRBV5-3
CASKPYRGGSPLHF	TRBJ1-6	TRBV7-2
CATQEEFEKLFF	TRBJ1-4	TRBV30
CASSVSESNQPQHF	TRBJ1-5	TRBV9
CASSFQGRALLDEQYF	TRBJ2-7	TRBV7-3
CASSLGRRESTDTQYF	TRBJ2-3	TRBV11-3
CASRPGTGLATYTF	TRBJ1-2	TRBV7-9
CASSLGAGRQETQYF	TRBJ2-5	TRBV5-5
CATAFSGGPDTQYF	TRBJ2-3	TRBV28
CAIQSRSTGSDYGYTF	TRBJ1-2	TRBV28
CASSLDRGRNYGYTF	TRBJ1-2	TRBV7-8
CASSLAGELFF	TRBJ2-2	TRBV11-3
CATSIQGNYGYTF	TRBJ1-2	TRBV15
CATSRGLIDTGELFF	TRBJ2-2	TRBV15
CASSYEQGARSGQFF	TRBJ2-1	TRBV28
CASSQDVAGGFSGANVLTF	TRBJ2-6	TRBV4-3
CASSMTGRSNQPQHF	TRBJ1-5	TRBV19
CASSGPNTEAFF	TRBJ1-1	TRBV9
CASSYGGRVTEAFF	TRBJ1-1	TRBV6-2/TRBV6-3
CAWLRTVGYTF	TRBJ1-2	TRBV30
CASSWGTGWGGYTF	TRBJ1-2	TRBV5-4